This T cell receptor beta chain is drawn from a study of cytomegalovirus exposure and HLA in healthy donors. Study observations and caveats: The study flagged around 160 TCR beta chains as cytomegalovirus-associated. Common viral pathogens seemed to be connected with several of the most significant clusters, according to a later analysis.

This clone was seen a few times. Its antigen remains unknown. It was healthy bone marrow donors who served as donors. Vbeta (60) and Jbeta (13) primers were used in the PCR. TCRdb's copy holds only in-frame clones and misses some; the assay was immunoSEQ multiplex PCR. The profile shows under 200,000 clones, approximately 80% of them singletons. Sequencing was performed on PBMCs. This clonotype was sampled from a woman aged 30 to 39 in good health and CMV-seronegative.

The CDR3 coding sequence is TGTGCCAGCACCCCCAAGCGGGAGGGCCAAAATACGCAGTATTTT. Translated: CASTPKREGQNTQYF. The chain uses TRBV7-2 and TRBJ2-3; 10 nucleotides line up with TRBD2. V lost 7 bases and J lost 7; bases outside the gene matches: 11. Germline lookup yields CDR1 SGHTA and CDR2 FQGNSA. The CDR3 spans 15 residues.